The subject of this entry is one T cell receptor (beta chain). This specimen belongs to a study of blood T cell repertoires in COVID-19. Measured with immunoSEQ multiplex PCR; TCRdb has only the in-frame clones, and not every one. The table has 350,000 or so clones, 85% to 90% seen once; the top ten hold approximately 7%. Germline lookup yields CDR1 SGHVS and CDR2 FQNEAQ. V was shortened by 5 bases and J by 4 bases, with 18 bases between the two germline ends. This CDR3 has 15 amino acids. The sample taken for sequencing was peripheral blood. This receptor was obtained from a man in his late teens or twenties with active or convalescent COVID-19. J is TRBJ2-7 and V is TRBV7-8, with D tentatively TRBD1 (6 bases). The CDR3 here is CASSKYRVEPYEQYF. CDR3 DNA: TGTGCCAGCAGCAAATACAGGGTCGAACCTTACGAGCAGTACTTC.